Listed below are T cell receptor beta chains from one sample, sequenced in a study of CD8 T cell repertoires and HIV-1 epitope variants. These receptors' targets are unknown. TCRdb's copy holds only in-frame clones and misses some; the assay was immunoSEQ multiplex PCR. The table lists about 5,000 clones, roughly two thirds of them singletons. The sample was cultured CD8+ T cells derived from PBMCs. All receptors derive from a male donor with HIV. CDR3s include the opening cysteine and the closing phenylalanine or tryptophan. A D gene is named only where the DNA matches it firmly. A clone size is listed for some rows: how often the clone was seen (once, few, many), or a class if it is expanded.

.,TRBJ1-3,TRBV6-1,.,CASSTGGNTIYF,TGTGCCAGCAGTACGGGTGGAAACACCATATATTTT
.,TRBJ2-7,TRBV5-4,TRBD1,CASSTGGSEQYF,TGTGCCAGCAGTACAGGGGGCAGCGAGCAGTACTTC
few,TRBJ1-2,TRBV29-1,.,CSVEVVGGDYGYTF,TGCAGCGTTGAAGTCGTCGGGGGAGACTATGGCTACACCTTC
few,TRBJ2-1,TRBV28,TRBD2,CASSRGSGDGFF,TGTGCCAGCAGCCGGGGGAGCGGGGATGGGTTCTTC
.,TRBJ1-1,TRBV5-6,.,CASSLGGGRAFF,TGTGCCAGCAGCTTGGGTGGAGGTAGAGCTTTCTTT
.,TRBJ2-4,TRBV19,TRBD1,CASSIAPPGQGFKNIQYF,TGTGCCAGTAGTATAGCCCCTCCGGGACAGGGGTTCAAAAACATTCAGTACTTC
.,TRBJ1-1,TRBV30,.,CAWGHLSNTEAFF,TGTGCCTGGGGACACCTCTCGAACACTGAAGCTTTCTTT
once,TRBJ2-2,TRBV6-1,.,CASSGQSAGELFF,TGTGCCAGCAGTGGGCAGTCCGCCGGGGAGCTGTTTTTT
.,TRBJ2-3,TRBV7-3,TRBD1,CASSPTGTGDTDTQYF,TGTGCCAGCAGCCCCACGGGGACAGGGGACACAGATACGCAGTATTTT
few,TRBJ2-7,TRBV5-4,TRBD1,CASSWTGSSYEQYF,TGTGCCAGCAGCTGGACAGGGTCCTCCTACGAGCAGTACTTC